A single sample is the source of the 14 T cell receptor beta chains below, sequenced in a study of OX40 agonist ivuxolimab in advanced cancers. The assay was immunoSEQ multiplex PCR, and TCRdb's table has in-frame clones only and misses some. The data contain 35,000 to 40,000 clones, around 89% of them seen just once; the ten biggest clones take up around 13%. Here the sequenced sample was CD4+ or CD8+ T cells sorted from blood, taken in a trial of the OX40 agonist ivuxolimab. These TCRs come from an adult with an advanced solid tumor such as melanoma, head and neck, liver or kidney cancer.

This clone appeared a single time. This CDR3 is CAWTGVINTEAFF. The CDR3, as DNA: TGTGCCTGGACGGGAGTTATAAACACTGAAGCTTTCTTT. The chain employs TRBV30 and TRBJ1-1; D is undetermined. V gave up 4 bases and J gave up 2 bases, with 11 bases separating them. The CDR3 covers 13 residues. Looked up from germline, CDR1 is GTSNPN and CDR2 is SVGIG (reference sequence).

The chain recombines TRBV6-5 with TRBJ1-2; D possibly corresponds to TRBD1 (5 bases). CDR3 length: 14 residues. V lost 2 bases to trimming and J lost 4 bases, with 11 bases between them. Germline CDR1 reads MNHEY; CDR2 reads SVGAGI. The DNA of the CDR3 is TGTGCCAGCAGTTACGAGGGGAGTATCTATGGCTACACCTTC. This gives the protein CASSYEGSIYGYTF.

The gene calls are TRBV15 and TRBJ2-3; D is possibly TRBD2 (6 bases). This CDR3 is 15 amino acids long. Germline V gene lookup returns CDR1 LNHNV and CDR2 YYDKDF (reference sequence). V was shortened by 8 bases and J by 0 bases, with 15 bases between the two germline ends. This CDR3 reads CATEIGGSSTDTQYF. The DNA for the CDR3 is TGTGCCACCGAGATCGGGGGATCTAGCACAGATACGCAGTATTTT.

This clone was seen only once. The genes are TRBV15 and TRBJ2-6, with 7 bases identical to TRBD1. CDR1 is LNHNV, CDR2 YYDKDF, per germline (reference sequence). Trimming at V came to 5 bases and at J to 1 base, leaving 5 bases not matched to a gene. This CDR3 comprises 16 residues. The CDR3 sequence is CATSVQGMSGANVLTF. CDR3 in DNA: TGTGCCACCAGCGTACAGGGGATGTCTGGGGCCAACGTCCTGACTTTC.

This chain links TRBV4-2 with TRBJ2-1; 7 bases are shared with TRBD2. The trim removed 3 bases at V and 9 bases at J, leaving 11 bases unmatched. CDR1 is LGHNA, CDR2 YNFKEQ, per germline. The CDR3 length is 15 residues. The CDR3: CASSHGTTAGVEQFF. The CDR3 DNA follows: TGTGCCAGCAGCCATGGGACTACGGCGGGAGTTGAGCAGTTCTTC.

The CDR3 DNA follows: TGTGCCTCGCATGGAGATACGCAGTATTTT. Translated, it gives CASHGDTQYF. The genes are TRBV19 and TRBJ2-3; D unclear. Germline V gene lookup returns CDR1 LNHDA and CDR2 SQIVND (reference sequence). Trimming pared 11 bases from V and 5 bases from J, leaving 8 bases between. The CDR3 runs to 10 residues. Together with reference TRBV19 and TRBJ2-3, the CDR3 gives the full variable domain: DGGITQSPKYLFRKEGQNVTLSCEQNLNHDAMYWYRQDPGQGLRLIYYSQIVNDFQKGDIAEGYSVSREKKESFPLTVTSAQKNPTAFYLCASHGDTQYFGPGTRLTVL.

This chain uses TRBV19 with TRBJ1-2; TRBD1 is a possible D gene (5 bases). The CDR3 runs 13 residues. Germline CDR1 is LNHDA and CDR2 is SQIVND (reference sequence). Trimming removed 7 bases at V and 7 bases at J, with 16 bases between. As DNA, the CDR3 is TGTGCCAGTACCCAAGTGGGACCCGGTGGCTACACCTTC. Translated, it gives CASTQVGPGGYTF.

The chain couples TRBV5-6 to TRBJ2-1; D remains ambiguous. The CDR3 has 14 residues. Between the trimmed V and J ends, which lost 7 bases and 0 bases, there was a span of 11 bases. Germline V gene data show CDR1 as SGHDT and CDR2 as YYEEEE. The CDR3 bases are TGTGCCAGCGGCAAGCAGAGCTCCTACAATGAGCAGTTCTTC. The encoded protein is CASGKQSSYNEQFF.

V gene TRBV19 combines with J gene TRBJ2-7; D call uncertain. Trimming pared 5 bases from V and 2 bases from J, leaving 10 bases between. This CDR3 contains 13 residues. Germline CDR1 LNHDA, CDR2 SQIVND (reference sequence). CDR3 amino acids: CASSVGPTYEQYF. The CDR3 DNA is TGTGCCAGTAGTGTAGGCCCCACCTACGAGCAGTACTTC.

V usage is TRBV5-5 and J usage is TRBJ2-3; 8 bases map to TRBD2. CDR1 is SGHKS and CDR2 is YYEKEE in the germline V gene (reference sequence). With 6 bases clipped from V and 3 bases from J, the junction kept 21 bases outside the gene matches. The CDR3 has 19 residues. The CDR3 DNA follows: TGTGCCAGCACCCAACCCAGAGCGGGAGCGCCGGGGAGGACAGATACGCAGTATTTT. Protein product: CASTQPRAGAPGRTDTQYF.

The chain combines TRBV19 with TRBJ2-1; 12 nucleotides agree with TRBD2. CDR3 length: 16 amino acids. Trimming removed 3 bases from V and 4 bases from J; junction bases left unmatched: 4. CDR1 and CDR2 from the germline V gene are LNHDA and SQIVND (reference sequence). The CDR3 loop reads CASSIEGTSGYNEQFF. In DNA form, the CDR3 reads TGTGCCAGTAGTATCGAGGGGACTAGCGGGTACAATGAGCAGTTCTTC.

This sequence joins TRBV5-6 and TRBJ2-3, with TRBD1 as a possible D gene (5 bases). The CDR3 is 16 amino acids. Germline V gives CDR1 SGHDT, CDR2 YYEEEE. V gave up 4 bases and J gave up 2 bases, with 17 bases separating them. The CDR3, as DNA: TGTGCCAGCAGCGAGTCCGAGAAGGGGTACACAGATACGCAGTATTTT. As protein: CASSESEKGYTDTQYF.

This chain uses TRBV5-4 with TRBJ2-1; D ambiguous. V lost 3 bases and J lost 6, with 7 bases in between. Germline CDR1 SGHNT, CDR2 YYREEE (reference sequence). The CDR3 extends over 12 amino acids. The CDR3 coding sequence is TGTGCCAGCAGCTCGGGCCGCAATGAGCAGTTCTTC. Its translation is CASSSGRNEQFF.

The V and J genes are TRBV11-2 and TRBJ2-5; 14 nucleotides agree with TRBD2. The CDR3 runs 18 residues. The ends lost 1 base at V and 0 bases at J; junction bases unmatched: 4. Looked up from germline, CDR1 is SGHAT and CDR2 is FQNNGV. CDR3 coding DNA: TGTGCCAGCAGCTTAGCCGGGACTAGCGGGGGAAACCAAGAGACCCAGTACTTC. Protein product: CASSLAGTSGGNQETQYF. Filled out from reference TRBV11-2 and TRBJ2-5, the complete variable domain reads EAGVAQSPRYKIIEKRQSVAFWCNPISGHATLYWYQQILGQGPKLLIQFQNNGVVDDSQLPKDRFSAERLKGVDSTLKIQPAKLEDSAVYLCASSLAGTSGGNQETQYFGPGTRLLVL.